The T cell receptor beta chain described here comes from a study of shared clonotypes between healthy human individuals. Study findings and constraints: Lower generation probabilities were found for non-shared clonotypes than for those shared by all four donors.

Assay used: immunoSEQ multiplex PCR; TCRdb lists only in-frame clones, some missing. Of about 680,000 clones listed, 92% are singletons. Only CD45RO-negative cells positively selected for CCR7 counted as naive CD8 cells, so terminally differentiated effector memory CD45RA+ cells were excluded. Germline CDR1 and CDR2: SQVTM and ANQGSEA. The V and J ends lost 6 bases and 0 bases respectively, with 5 bases between them. The CDR3 spans 11 residues. In regard to this clone: Its antigen is currently unknown. In the same sample, other DNA sequences code for this CDR3.

The specimen was naive CD8+ T cells sorted from blood. This TCR was recovered from a man aged 30 to 45 in good health. The V call is TRBV29-1, the J call TRBJ1-1; D gene unclear. The CDR3 sequence: CSVQMNTEAFF. As DNA, the CDR3 is TGCAGCGTGCAGATGAACACTGAAGCTTTCTTT.